This T cell receptor (beta chain) emerged from a study of cytomegalovirus exposure and HLA in healthy donors. Whole-study results and caveats: Later analysis showed TCR association rates varying by HLA locus, highest for DRB1 and lowest for HLA-C.

Donors consisted of healthy bone marrow donors. The primer mix had 60 Vbeta and 13 Jbeta primers. The data were produced by immunoSEQ multiplex PCR, yet TCRdb's version contains in-frame clones alone and is incomplete. The data contain 150,000 to 200,000 clones, 82% of them singletons. This clone was recorded a few times. Its antigen is unknown. J was trimmed by 4 bases and V by 0 bases; bases with no gene match: 4. The CDR3 spans 15 residues. CDR1 MNHEY and CDR2 SVGAGI come from the germline V gene. The sequenced material came from PBMCs. The clonotype originates from a young woman in good health and CMV-seronegative. The V and J genes are TRBV6-5 and TRBJ1-1; 8 bases map to TRBD1. CDR3 nucleotide sequence: TGTGCCAGCAGTTACTCGACAGGGGCGGGCACTGAAGCTTTCTTT. This sequence encodes CASSYSTGAGTEAFF.